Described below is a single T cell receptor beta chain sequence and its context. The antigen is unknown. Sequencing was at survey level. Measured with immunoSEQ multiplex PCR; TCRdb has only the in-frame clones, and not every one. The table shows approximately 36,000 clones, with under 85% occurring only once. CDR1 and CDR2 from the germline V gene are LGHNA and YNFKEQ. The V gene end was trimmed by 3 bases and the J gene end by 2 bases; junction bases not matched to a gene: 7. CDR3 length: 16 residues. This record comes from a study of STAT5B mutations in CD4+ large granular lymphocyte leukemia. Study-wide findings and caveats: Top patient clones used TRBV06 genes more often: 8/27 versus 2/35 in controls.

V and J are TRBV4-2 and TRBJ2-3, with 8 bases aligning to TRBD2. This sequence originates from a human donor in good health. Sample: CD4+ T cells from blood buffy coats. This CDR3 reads CASSQTWRGVTDTQYF. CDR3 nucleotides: TGTGCCAGCAGCCAGACTTGGCGGGGGGTCACAGATACGCAGTATTTT.